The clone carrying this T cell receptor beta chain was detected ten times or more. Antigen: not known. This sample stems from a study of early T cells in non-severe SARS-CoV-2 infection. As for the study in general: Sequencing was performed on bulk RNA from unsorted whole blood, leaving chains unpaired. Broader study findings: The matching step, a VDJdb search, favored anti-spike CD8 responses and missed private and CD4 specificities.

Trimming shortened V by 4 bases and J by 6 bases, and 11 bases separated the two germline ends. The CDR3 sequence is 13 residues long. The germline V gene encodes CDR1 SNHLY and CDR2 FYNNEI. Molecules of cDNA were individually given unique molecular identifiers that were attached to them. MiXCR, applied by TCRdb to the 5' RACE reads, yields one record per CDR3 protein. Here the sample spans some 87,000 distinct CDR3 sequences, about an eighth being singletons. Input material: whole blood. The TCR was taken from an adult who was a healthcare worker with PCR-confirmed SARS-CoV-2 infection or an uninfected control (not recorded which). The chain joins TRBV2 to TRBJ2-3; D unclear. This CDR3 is CASSGWAVDTQYF. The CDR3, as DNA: TGTGCCAGCAGTGGGTGGGCGGTGGATACGCAGTATTTT.